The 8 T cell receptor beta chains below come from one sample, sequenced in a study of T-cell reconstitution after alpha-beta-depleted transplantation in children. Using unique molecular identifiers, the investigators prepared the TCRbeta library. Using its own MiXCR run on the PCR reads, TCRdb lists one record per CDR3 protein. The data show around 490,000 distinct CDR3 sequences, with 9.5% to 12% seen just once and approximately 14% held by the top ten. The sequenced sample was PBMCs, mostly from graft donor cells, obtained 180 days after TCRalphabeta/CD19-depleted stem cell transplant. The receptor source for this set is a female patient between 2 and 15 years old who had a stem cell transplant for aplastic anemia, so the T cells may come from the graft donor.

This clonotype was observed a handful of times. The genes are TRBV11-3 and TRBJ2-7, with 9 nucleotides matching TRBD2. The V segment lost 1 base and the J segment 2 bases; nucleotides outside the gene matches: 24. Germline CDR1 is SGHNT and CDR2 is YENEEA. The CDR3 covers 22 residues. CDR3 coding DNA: TGTGCCAGCAGCTTAGGTGACAGGTCTTTATCAGCGGGAGGAAGGATTGCCTACGAGCAGTACTTC. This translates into CASSLGDRSLSAGGRIAYEQYF.

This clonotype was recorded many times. CDR3 residues: CAISMEMGEQYV. CDR3 bases: TGTGCCATCAGTATGGAGATGGGCGAGCAGTACGTC. The rearrangement joins TRBV10-3 to TRBJ2-7; D unclear. The CDR3 is made up of 12 amino acids. CDR1 is ENHRY, CDR2 SYGVKD, per germline. V dropped 5 bases and J dropped 6 bases, with 11 bases sitting between them.

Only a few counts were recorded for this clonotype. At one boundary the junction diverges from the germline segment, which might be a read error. The CDR3 protein is CASSWDQAQPPIF. Here the CDR3 DNA reads TGTGCCAGCAGCTGGGACCAAGCACAACCTCCAATCTTC. The chain combines TRBV7-9 with TRBJ2-1; TRBD1 or TRBD2 may be the D gene (5 bases each). Germline loops: CDR1 SEHNR, CDR2 FQNEAQ (reference sequence). The CDR3 extends over 13 amino acids. Full variable domain (remainder filled in from reference TRBV7-9 and TRBJ2-1): DTGVSQNPRHKITKRGQNVTFRCDPISEHNRLYWYRQTLGQGPEFLTYFQNEAQLEKSRLLSDRFSAERPKGSFSTLEIQRTEQGDSAMYLCASSWDQAQPPIFGPGTRLTVL.

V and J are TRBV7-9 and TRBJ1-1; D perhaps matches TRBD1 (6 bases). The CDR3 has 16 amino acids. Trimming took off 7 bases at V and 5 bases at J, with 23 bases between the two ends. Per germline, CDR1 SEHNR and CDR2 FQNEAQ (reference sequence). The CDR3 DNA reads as TGTGCCAGCATCCAAAGAGGTACAGGGAAGGGGACTGAAGCTTTCTTT. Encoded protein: CASIQRGTGKGTEAFF.

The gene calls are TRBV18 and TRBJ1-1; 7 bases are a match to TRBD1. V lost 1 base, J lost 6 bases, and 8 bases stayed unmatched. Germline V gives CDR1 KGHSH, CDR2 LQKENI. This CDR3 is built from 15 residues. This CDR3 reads CASSPHRGGGSEAFF. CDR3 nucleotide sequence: TGTGCCAGCTCACCACACAGGGGAGGGGGATCTGAAGCTTTCTTT.

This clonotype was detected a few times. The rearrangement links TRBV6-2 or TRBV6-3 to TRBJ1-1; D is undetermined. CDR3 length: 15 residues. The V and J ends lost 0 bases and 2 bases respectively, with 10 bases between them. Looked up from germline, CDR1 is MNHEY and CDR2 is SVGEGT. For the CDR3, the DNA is TGTGCCAGCAGTTACTCAGGGAGGTTCAACACTGAAGCTTTCTTT. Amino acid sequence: CASSYSGRFNTEAFF.

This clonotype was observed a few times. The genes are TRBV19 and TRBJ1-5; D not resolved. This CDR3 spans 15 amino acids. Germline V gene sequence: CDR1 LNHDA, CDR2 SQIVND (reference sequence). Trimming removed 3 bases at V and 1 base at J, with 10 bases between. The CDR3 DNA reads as TGTGCCAGTAGTATTTCGGCGATCAGCAATCAGCCCCAGCATTTT. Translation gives CASSISAISNQPQHF.

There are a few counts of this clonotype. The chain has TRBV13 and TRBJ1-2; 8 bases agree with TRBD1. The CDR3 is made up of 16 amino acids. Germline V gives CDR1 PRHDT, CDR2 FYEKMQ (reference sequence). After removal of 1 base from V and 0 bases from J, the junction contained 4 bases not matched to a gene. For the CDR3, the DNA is TGTGCCAGCAGCTTAGTAGGGACAGGAGCTAACTATGGCTACACCTTC. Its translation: CASSLVGTGANYGYTF.